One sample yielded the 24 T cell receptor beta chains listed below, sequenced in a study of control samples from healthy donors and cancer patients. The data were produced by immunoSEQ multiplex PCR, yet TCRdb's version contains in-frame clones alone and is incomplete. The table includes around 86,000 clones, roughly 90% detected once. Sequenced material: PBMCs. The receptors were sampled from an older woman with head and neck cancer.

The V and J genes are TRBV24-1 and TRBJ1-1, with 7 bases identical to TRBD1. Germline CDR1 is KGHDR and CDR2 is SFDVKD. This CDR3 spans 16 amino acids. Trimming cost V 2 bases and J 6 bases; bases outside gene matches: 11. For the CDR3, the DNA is TGTGCCACCAGTGATTCTTACCGGGACAGCGCATCTGAAGCTTTCTTT. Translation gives CATSDSYRDSASEAFF.

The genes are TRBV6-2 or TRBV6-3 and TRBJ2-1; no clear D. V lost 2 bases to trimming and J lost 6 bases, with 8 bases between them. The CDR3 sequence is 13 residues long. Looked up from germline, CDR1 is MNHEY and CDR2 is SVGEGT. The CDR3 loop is CASSYNSLNEQFF. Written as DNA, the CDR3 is TGTGCCAGCAGTTACAATAGTCTCAATGAGCAGTTCTTC.

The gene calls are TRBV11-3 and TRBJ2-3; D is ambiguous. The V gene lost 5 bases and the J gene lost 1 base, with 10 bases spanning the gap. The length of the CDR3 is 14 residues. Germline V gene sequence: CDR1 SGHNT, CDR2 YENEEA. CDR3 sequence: CASSTRTGTDTQYF. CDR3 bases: TGTGCCAGCAGCACCCGGACGGGCACAGATACGCAGTATTTT.

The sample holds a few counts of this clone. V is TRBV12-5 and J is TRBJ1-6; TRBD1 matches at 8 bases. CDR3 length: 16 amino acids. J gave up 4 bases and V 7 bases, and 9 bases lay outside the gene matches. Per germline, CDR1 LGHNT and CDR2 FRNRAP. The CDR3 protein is CASAWRTGLYNSPLHF. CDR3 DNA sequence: TGTGCTAGTGCCTGGCGGACAGGGCTATATAATTCACCCCTCCACTTT. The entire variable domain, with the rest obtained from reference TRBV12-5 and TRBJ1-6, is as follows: DARVTQTPRHKVTEMGQEVTMRCQPILGHNTVFWYRQTMMQGLELLAYFRNRAPLDDSGMPKDRFSAEMPDATLATLKIQPSEPRDSAVYFCASAWRTGLYNSPLHFGNGTRLTVT.

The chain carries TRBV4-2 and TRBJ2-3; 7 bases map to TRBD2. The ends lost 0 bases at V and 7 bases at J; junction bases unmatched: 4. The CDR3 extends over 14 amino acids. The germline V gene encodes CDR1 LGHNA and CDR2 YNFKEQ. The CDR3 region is CASSQDLREYTQYF. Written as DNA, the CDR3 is TGTGCCAGCAGCCAAGATTTGCGGGAGTATACGCAGTATTTT.

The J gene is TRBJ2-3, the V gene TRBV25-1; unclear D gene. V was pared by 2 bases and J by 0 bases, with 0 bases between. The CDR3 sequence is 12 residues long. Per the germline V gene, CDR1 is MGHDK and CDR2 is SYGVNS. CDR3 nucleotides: TGTGCCAGCAGTGAAAGCACAGATACGCAGTATTTT. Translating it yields CASSESTDTQYF.

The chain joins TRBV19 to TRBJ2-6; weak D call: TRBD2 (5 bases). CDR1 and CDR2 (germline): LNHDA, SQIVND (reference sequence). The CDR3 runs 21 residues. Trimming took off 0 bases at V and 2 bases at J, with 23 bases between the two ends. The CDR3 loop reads CASSIDLGEVRGAAGANVLTF. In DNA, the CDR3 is TGTGCCAGTAGTATAGATTTGGGAGAGGTTCGGGGAGCGGCTGGGGCCAACGTCCTGACTTTC.

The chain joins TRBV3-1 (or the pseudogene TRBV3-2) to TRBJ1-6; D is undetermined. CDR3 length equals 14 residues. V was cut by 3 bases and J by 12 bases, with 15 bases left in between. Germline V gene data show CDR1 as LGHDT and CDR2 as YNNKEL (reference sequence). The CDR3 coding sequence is TGTGCCAGCAGCCATTCATCGGGGTCCAGACCCCTCCACTTT. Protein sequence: CASSHSSGSRPLHF.

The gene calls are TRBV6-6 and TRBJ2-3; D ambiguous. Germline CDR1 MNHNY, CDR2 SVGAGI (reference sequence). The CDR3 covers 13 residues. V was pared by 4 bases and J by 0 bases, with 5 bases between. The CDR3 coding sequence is TGTGCCAGCAGTTTACCCAGCACAGATACGCAGTATTTT. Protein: CASSLPSTDTQYF.

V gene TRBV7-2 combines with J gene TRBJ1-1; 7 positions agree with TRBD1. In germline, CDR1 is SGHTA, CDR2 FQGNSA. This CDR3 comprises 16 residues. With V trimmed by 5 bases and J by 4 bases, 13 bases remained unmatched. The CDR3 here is CASSAGTAKRFTEAFF. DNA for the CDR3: TGTGCCAGCAGCGCAGGGACAGCAAAACGTTTCACTGAAGCTTTCTTT.

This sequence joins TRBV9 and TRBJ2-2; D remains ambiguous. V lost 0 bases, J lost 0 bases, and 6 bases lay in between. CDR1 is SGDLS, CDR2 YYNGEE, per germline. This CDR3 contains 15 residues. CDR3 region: CASSVGGTNTGELFF. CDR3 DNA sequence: TGTGCCAGCAGCGTAGGGGGTACGAACACCGGGGAGCTGTTTTTT.

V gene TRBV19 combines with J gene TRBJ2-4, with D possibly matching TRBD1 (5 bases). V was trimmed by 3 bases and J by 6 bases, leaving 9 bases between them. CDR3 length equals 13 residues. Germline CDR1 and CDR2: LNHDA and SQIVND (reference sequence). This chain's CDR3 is CASSIDRLNIQYF. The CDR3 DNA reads TGTGCCAGTAGTATTGACAGATTAAACATTCAGTACTTC. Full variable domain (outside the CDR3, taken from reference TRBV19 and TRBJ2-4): DGGITQSPKYLFRKEGQNVTLSCEQNLNHDAMYWYRQDPGQGLRLIYYSQIVNDFQKGDIAEGYSVSREKKESFPLTVTSAQKNPTAFYLCASSIDRLNIQYFGAGTRLSVL.

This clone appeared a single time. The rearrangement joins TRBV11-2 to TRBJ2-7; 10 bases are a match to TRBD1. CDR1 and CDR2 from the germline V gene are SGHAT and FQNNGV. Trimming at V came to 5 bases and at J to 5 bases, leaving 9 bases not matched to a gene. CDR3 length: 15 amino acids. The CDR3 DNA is TGTGCCAGCAGCCCAGACAGGGGGCGCCAGAACGAGCAGTACTTC. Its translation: CASSPDRGRQNEQYF.

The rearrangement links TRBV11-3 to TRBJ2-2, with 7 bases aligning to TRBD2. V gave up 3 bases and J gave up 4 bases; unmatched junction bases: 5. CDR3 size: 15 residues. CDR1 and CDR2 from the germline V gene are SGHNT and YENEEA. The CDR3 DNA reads TGTGCCAGCAGCTTCGGCGGGAGATCCACCGGGGAGCTGTTTTTT. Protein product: CASSFGGRSTGELFF.

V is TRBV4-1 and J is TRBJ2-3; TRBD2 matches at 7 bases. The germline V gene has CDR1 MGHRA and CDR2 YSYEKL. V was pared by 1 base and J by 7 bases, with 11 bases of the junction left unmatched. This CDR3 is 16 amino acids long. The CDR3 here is CASSQGLADRRYTQYF. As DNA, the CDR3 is TGCGCCAGCAGCCAAGGTCTAGCGGACCGACGGTATACGCAGTATTTT.

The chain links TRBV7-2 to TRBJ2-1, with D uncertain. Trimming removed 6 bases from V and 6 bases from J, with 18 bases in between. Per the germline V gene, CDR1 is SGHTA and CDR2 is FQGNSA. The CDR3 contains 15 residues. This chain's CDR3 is CASSLRSEYANEQFF. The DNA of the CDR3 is TGTGCCAGCAGTCTTAGGAGTGAATATGCCAATGAGCAGTTCTTC.

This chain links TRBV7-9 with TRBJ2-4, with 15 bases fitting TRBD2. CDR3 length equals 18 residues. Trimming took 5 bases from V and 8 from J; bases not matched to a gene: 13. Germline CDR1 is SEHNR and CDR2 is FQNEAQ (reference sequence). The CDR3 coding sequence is TGTGCCAGCAGCAGGGGACTAGCGGGAGGATCCAACTCTGACATTCAGTACTTC. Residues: CASSRGLAGGSNSDIQYF.

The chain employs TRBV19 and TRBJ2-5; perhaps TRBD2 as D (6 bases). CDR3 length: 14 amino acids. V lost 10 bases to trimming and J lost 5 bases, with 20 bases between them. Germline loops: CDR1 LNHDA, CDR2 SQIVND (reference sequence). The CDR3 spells CATRQGGEAETQYF. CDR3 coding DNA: TGTGCCACCCGCCAAGGTGGGGAGGCGGAGACCCAGTACTTC.

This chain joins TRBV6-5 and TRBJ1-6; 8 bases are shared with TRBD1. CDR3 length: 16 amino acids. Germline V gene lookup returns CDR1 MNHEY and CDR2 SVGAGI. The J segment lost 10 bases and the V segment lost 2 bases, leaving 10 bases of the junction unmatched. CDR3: CASSYTRQGPLSPLHF. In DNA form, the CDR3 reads TGTGCCAGCAGTTACACCCGACAGGGGCCCCTGTCACCCCTCCACTTT.

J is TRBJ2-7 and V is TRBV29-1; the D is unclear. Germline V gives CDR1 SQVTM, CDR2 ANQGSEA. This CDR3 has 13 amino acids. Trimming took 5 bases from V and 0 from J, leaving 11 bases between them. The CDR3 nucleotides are TGCAGCGTTATGAGGCAAGGCTCCTACGAGCAGTACTTC. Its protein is CSVMRQGSYEQYF.

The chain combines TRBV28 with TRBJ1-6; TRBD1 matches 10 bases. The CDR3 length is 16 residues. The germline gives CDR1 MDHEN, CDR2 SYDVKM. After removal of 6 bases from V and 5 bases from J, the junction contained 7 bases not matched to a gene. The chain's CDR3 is CASSYSGTGDNSPLHF. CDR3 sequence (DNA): TGTGCCAGCAGCTACTCCGGGACAGGGGATAATTCACCCCTCCACTTT. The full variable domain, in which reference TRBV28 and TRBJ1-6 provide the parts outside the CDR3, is DVKVTQSSRYLVKRTGEKVFLECVQDMDHENMFWYRQDPGLGLRLIYFSYDVKMKEKGDIPEGYSVSREKKERFSLILESASTNQTSMYLCASSYSGTGDNSPLHFGNGTRLTVT.

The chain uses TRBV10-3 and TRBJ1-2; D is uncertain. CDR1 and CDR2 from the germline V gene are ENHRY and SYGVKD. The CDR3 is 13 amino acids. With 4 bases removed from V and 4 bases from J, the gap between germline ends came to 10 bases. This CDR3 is CAISAQASYGYTF. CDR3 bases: TGTGCCATCAGTGCCCAGGCGAGCTATGGCTACACCTTC.

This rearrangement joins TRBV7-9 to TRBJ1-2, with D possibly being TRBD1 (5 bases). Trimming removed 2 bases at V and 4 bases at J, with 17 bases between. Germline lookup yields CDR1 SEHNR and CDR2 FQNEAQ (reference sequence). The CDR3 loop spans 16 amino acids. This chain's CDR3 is CASSLYQGREGYGYTF. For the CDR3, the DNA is TGTGCCAGCAGCTTATATCAGGGCAGGGAGGGCTATGGCTACACCTTC.

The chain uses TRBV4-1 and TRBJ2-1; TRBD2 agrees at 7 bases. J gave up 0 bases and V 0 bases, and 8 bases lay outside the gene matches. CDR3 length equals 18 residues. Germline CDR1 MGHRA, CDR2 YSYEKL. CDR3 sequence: CASSQDMTSRSSYNEQFF. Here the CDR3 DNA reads TGCGCCAGCAGCCAAGATATGACTAGCAGGAGCTCCTACAATGAGCAGTTCTTC.